In its sample, the clone carrying this T cell receptor beta chain was seen a few times. Its antigen remains unidentified. From the reads, TCRdb called clonotypes with MiXCR, one entry per CDR3 protein. The repertoire consists of 150,000 to 200,000 distinct CDR3 sequences, with approximately 19% occurring once and the leading ten covering around 3.1%. The data derive from a study of T cell repertoires in cytomegalovirus infection. About the research overall: Public TCR beta signatures marked donors with CMV infection and the matching HLA.

The CDR3 is 16 residues long. Looked up from germline, CDR1 is MNHEY and CDR2 is SVGAGI. Trimming cost V 4 bases and J 6 bases; bases outside gene matches: 9. Study-level results: The study found HLA-C-restricted CMV-specific TCR beta clonotypes dominating the ex vivo response.

Source material: PBMCs. V is TRBV6-5 and J is TRBJ2-1; the match to TRBD1 covers 10 bases. The sequence was collected from a human donor in good health (CMV status not recorded). Some clones in this sample may be carry-over from other donors' samples. The CDR3 DNA follows: TGTGCCAGCAGTTCTCTGGGACAGGGGTTTGGCAATGAGCAGTTCTTC. Protein product: CASSSLGQGFGNEQFF.